This TCR beta chain came from a study of technical replicates of blood from a handful of donors. Sequencing was performed with immunoSEQ multiplex PCR; in TCRdb, only in-frame clones are kept and a portion is missing. The repertoire includes tens of thousands of clones, 85% to 95% of them detected once, and about 0.4% sits in the top ten. The clonotype comes from a human donor in good health. The sequencing input was T cells isolated from PBMCs.

CDR3 region: CASSLGRETDTYEQYF. CDR3 DNA: TGCGCCAGCAGCTTAGGCCGGGAGACTGACACCTACGAGCAGTACTTC. This chain links TRBV4-1 with TRBJ2-7; a possible D gene is TRBD2 (6 bases). Trimming took off 5 bases at V and 2 bases at J, with 19 bases between the two ends. CDR3 length: 16 amino acids. Germline loops: CDR1 MGHRA, CDR2 YSYEKL.